Listed below are T cell receptor beta chains from one sample, sequenced in a study of blood T cells in healthy people across ages. TCRdb re-called the 5' RACE reads with MiXCR, one entry per CDR3 protein. The sample has around 990,000 distinct CDR3 sequences; around 27% are singletons. The sample was also linked to a second study, of T cells of mothers and their children.

The sample comprised blood. The origin of the receptors is a girl aged 2-15 years in good health. Each CDR3 is given with its conserved first and last residue. Fields, in order: V gene, D gene, clone size, J gene, CDR3 DNA, CDR3 protein. D genes are given only for firm matches. Size is omitted from some rows. Given values are once, few, many or a class for expanded clones.

V gene: TRBV7-3; D gene: TRBD2; clone size: .; J gene: TRBJ2-3; CDR3 DNA: TGTGCCAGCAGCTTGGGGAGCGGGAGAATGGATACGCAGTATTTT; CDR3 protein: CASSLGSGRMDTQYF
V gene: TRBV10-2; D gene: TRBD1; clone size: .; J gene: TRBJ2-5; CDR3 DNA: TGCGCCAGCAGTGCGATTGACAGGGACGAGACCCAGTACTTC; CDR3 protein: CASSAIDRDETQYF
V gene: TRBV20-1; D gene: TRBD1; clone size: .; J gene: TRBJ2-7; CDR3 DNA: TGCAGTGCTCTCCGGGACAGCTACGAACAGTACTTC; CDR3 protein: CSALRDSYEQYF
V gene: TRBV11-2; D gene: .; clone size: .; J gene: TRBJ2-2; CDR3 DNA: TGTGCCAGCAGTCGGAACGAGGGTTTCGCCGGGGAGCTGTTTTTT; CDR3 protein: CASSRNEGFAGELFF
V gene: TRBV7-9; D gene: TRBD1; clone size: .; J gene: TRBJ2-7; CDR3 DNA: TGTGCCACCGAGACCGACAGGGGACGCTACGAGCAGTACTTC; CDR3 protein: CATETDRGRYEQYF
V gene: TRBV20-1; D gene: .; clone size: few; J gene: TRBJ2-1; CDR3 DNA: TGCAGTGTCTCGTGGGGTTACAATGAGCAGTTCTTC; CDR3 protein: CSVSWGYNEQFF
V gene: TRBV3-1; D gene: .; clone size: .; J gene: TRBJ2-7; CDR3 DNA: TGTGCCAGCAGCCGGGGGGACACTTCCTACGAGCAGTACTTC; CDR3 protein: CASSRGDTSYEQYF
V gene: TRBV20-1; D gene: .; clone size: .; J gene: TRBJ1-2; CDR3 DNA: TGCAGTGGGGGGGACAATCTGATCCCTGGTGGCTACACCTTC; CDR3 protein: CSGGDNLIPGGYTF
V gene: TRBV6-1; D gene: .; clone size: few; J gene: TRBJ2-6; CDR3 DNA: TGTGCCAGCAGACAGGGAAAGAGCTCTGGGGCCAACGTCCTGACTTTC; CDR3 protein: CASRQGKSSGANVLTF
V gene: TRBV6-2/TRBV6-3; D gene: .; clone size: .; J gene: TRBJ2-5; CDR3 DNA: TGTGCCGCCCAAAGACGGACCAAAGAGACCCAGTACTTC; CDR3 protein: CAAQRRTKETQYF
V gene: TRBV5-4; D gene: .; clone size: .; J gene: TRBJ2-7; CDR3 DNA: TGTGCCAGCAGCTTACTCTCCGACTACGAGCAGTACTTC; CDR3 protein: CASSLLSDYEQYF
V gene: TRBV7-9; D gene: .; clone size: .; J gene: TRBJ2-4; CDR3 DNA: TGTGCCACCTCGACAGGACTTACGGACATTCAGTACTTC; CDR3 protein: CATSTGLTDIQYF
V gene: TRBV29-1; D gene: .; clone size: few; J gene: TRBJ2-3; CDR3 DNA: TGCAGCGCAGGGTCCGACAGTCTAACAGATACGCAGTATTTT; CDR3 protein: CSAGSDSLTDTQYF
V gene: TRBV12-3/TRBV12-4; D gene: TRBD2; clone size: .; J gene: TRBJ2-1; CDR3 DNA: TGTGCCAGTCCAACCGGGACTAGCGTGGGTGAGCAGTTCTTC; CDR3 protein: CASPTGTSVGEQFF
V gene: TRBV6-1; D gene: .; clone size: .; J gene: TRBJ2-6; CDR3 DNA: TGTGCCAGCAGTGAAGAGGAGGCTGGGGCCAACGTCCTGACTTTC; CDR3 protein: CASSEEEAGANVLTF
V gene: TRBV12-3/TRBV12-4; D gene: .; clone size: .; J gene: TRBJ1-5; CDR3 DNA: TGTGCCAGCACCCTTGGGGGCGCAGTCAATCAGCCCCAGCATTTT; CDR3 protein: CASTLGGAVNQPQHF
V gene: TRBV29-1; D gene: .; clone size: few; J gene: TRBJ1-4; CDR3 DNA: TGCAGCGTAGAGAGATTTTCGGGTCAAAATGAAAAACTGTTTTTT; CDR3 protein: CSVERFSGQNEKLFF
V gene: TRBV12-3/TRBV12-4; D gene: .; clone size: .; J gene: TRBJ2-4; CDR3 DNA: TGTGCCAGCAGCGACCGAAGAGCGGTAGCCAAAAACATTCAGTACTTC; CDR3 protein: CASSDRRAVAKNIQYF
V gene: TRBV7-3; D gene: .; clone size: .; J gene: TRBJ2-3; CDR3 DNA: TGTGCCAGCAGCTTAACCACAGACCCTAGCACAGATACGCAGTATTTT; CDR3 protein: CASSLTTDPSTDTQYF
V gene: TRBV20-1; D gene: .; clone size: few; J gene: TRBJ1-1; CDR3 DNA: TGCAGTGCCAGAGATGTAAGAGGGGACACTGAAGCTTTCTTT; CDR3 protein: CSARDVRGDTEAFF
V gene: TRBV27; D gene: .; clone size: .; J gene: TRBJ1-2; CDR3 DNA: TGTGCCAGCAGTTTATCGCCGTTCATCCCCTATGGCTACACCTTC; CDR3 protein: CASSLSPFIPYGYTF
V gene: TRBV20-1; D gene: .; clone size: .; J gene: TRBJ2-1; CDR3 DNA: TGCAGTGCTCTCGCGTACAACAATGAGCAGTTCTTC; CDR3 protein: CSALAYNNEQFF
V gene: TRBV11-3; D gene: .; clone size: few; J gene: TRBJ2-1; CDR3 DNA: TGTGCCAGCAGCTTATATCCATACAATGAGCAGTTCTTC; CDR3 protein: CASSLYPYNEQFF
V gene: TRBV6-1; D gene: .; clone size: .; J gene: TRBJ2-4; CDR3 DNA: TGTGCCAGCAGTGACCCGAACACCGGCAAAAACATTCAGTACTTC; CDR3 protein: CASSDPNTGKNIQYF
V gene: TRBV4-1; D gene: .; clone size: few; J gene: TRBJ2-5; CDR3 DNA: TGCGCCAGCACCTCCACCCCCAACCAAGAGACCCAGTACTTC; CDR3 protein: CASTSTPNQETQYF
V gene: TRBV20-1; D gene: .; clone size: .; J gene: TRBJ2-5; CDR3 DNA: TGCAGTGCCACCGACAGAGCCCAAGAGACCCAGTACTTC; CDR3 protein: CSATDRAQETQYF
V gene: TRBV5-5; D gene: .; clone size: .; J gene: TRBJ2-2; CDR3 DNA: TGTGCCAGCAGCCCCCTACACGGAAGCAACACCGGGGAGCTGTTTTTT; CDR3 protein: CASSPLHGSNTGELFF
V gene: TRBV20-1; D gene: .; clone size: .; J gene: TRBJ2-5; CDR3 DNA: TGCAGTGCTAACCGCATTTGGAGGAACCAAGAGACCCAGTACTTC; CDR3 protein: CSANRIWRNQETQYF